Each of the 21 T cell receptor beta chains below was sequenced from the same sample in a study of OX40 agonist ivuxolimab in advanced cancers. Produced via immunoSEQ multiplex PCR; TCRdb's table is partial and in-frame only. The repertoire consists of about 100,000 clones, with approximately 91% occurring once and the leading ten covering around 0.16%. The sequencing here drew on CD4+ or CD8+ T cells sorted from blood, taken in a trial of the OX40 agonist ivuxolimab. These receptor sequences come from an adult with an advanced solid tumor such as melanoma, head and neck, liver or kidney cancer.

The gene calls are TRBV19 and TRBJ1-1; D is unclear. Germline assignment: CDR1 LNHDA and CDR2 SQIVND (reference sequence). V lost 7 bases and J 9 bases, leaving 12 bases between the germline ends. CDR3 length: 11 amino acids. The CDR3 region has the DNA TGTGCCAGTATAGACCTAGGAAAAGCTTTCTTT. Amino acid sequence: CASIDLGKAFF.

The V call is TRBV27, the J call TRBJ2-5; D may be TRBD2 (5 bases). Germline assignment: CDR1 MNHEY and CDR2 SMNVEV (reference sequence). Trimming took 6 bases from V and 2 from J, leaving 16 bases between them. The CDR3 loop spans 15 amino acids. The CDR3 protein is CASSLYGRGQETQYF. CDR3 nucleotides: TGTGCCAGCAGCCTTTATGGACGGGGACAAGAGACCCAGTACTTC.

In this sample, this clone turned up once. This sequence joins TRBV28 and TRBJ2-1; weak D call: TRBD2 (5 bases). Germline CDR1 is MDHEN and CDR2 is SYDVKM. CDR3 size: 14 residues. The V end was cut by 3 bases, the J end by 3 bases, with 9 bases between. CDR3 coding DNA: TGTGCCAGCAGTTTGATCGGGAACTACAATGAGCAGTTCTTC. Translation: CASSLIGNYNEQFF.

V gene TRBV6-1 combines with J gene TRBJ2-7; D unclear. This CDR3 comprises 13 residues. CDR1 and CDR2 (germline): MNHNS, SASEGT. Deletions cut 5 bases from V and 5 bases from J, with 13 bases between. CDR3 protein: CASSFQGVHEQYF. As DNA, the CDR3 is TGTGCCAGCAGTTTTCAAGGAGTCCACGAGCAGTACTTC.

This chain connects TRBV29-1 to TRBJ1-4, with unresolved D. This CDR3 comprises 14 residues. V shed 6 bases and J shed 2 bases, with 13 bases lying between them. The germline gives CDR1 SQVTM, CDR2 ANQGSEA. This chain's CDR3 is CSVRGYGTNEKLFF. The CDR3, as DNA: TGCAGCGTGAGAGGGTATGGCACTAATGAAAAACTGTTTTTT. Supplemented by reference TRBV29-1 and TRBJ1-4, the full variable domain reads SAVISQKPSRDICQRGTSLTIQCQVDSQVTMMFWYRQQPGQSLTLIATANQGSEATYESGFVIDKFPISRPNLTFSTLTVSNMSPEDSSIYLCSVRGYGTNEKLFFGSGTQLSVL.

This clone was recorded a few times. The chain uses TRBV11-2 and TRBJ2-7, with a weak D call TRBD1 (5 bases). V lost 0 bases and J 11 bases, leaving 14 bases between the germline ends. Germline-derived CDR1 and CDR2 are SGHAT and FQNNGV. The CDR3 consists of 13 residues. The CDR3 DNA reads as TGTGCCAGCAGCTTAGATCCCAGCTGGGGCGAGTACTTC. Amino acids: CASSLDPSWGEYF.

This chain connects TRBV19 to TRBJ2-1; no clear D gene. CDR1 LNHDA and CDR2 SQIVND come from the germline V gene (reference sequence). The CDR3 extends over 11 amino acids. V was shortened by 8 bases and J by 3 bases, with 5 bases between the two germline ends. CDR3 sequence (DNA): TGTGCCAGTTGGATCTACAATGAGCAGTTCTTC. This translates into CASWIYNEQFF.

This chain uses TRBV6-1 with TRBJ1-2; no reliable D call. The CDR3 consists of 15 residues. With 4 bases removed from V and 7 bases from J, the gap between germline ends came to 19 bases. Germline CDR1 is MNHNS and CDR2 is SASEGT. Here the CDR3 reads CASSVGDTQSRGYTF. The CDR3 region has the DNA TGTGCCAGCAGTGTTGGGGATACGCAGTCTCGTGGCTACACCTTC.

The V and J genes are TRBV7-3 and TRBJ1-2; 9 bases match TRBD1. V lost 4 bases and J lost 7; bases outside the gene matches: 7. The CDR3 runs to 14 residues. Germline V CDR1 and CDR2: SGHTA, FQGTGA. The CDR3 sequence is CASSSTGGSGGYTF. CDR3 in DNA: TGTGCCAGCAGCTCGACAGGGGGTAGTGGTGGCTACACCTTC.

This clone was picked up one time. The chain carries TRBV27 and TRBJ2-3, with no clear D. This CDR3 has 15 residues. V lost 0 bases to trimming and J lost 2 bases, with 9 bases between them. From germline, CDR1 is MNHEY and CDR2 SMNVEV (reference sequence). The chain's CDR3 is CASSLSHSPTDTQYF. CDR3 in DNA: TGTGCCAGCAGTTTATCCCATTCCCCCACAGATACGCAGTATTTT.

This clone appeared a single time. CDR3 coding DNA: TGTGCCAGCAGCGTAGATAGCGGGGGGGCCGTAGATACGCAGTATTTT. This encodes CASSVDSGGAVDTQYF. This chain joins TRBV9 and TRBJ2-3; TRBD2 matches 11 bases. CDR1 SGDLS and CDR2 YYNGEE come from the germline V gene. The CDR3 length is 16 residues. V was pared by 0 bases and J by 5 bases, with 5 bases of the junction left unmatched.

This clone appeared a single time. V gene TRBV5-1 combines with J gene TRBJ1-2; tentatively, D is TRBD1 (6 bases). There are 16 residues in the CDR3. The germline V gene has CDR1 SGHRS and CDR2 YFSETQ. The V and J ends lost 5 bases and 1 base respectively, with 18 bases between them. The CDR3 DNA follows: TGCGCCAGCAGGAAAACCGGGACATCAATTAACTATGGCTACACCTTC. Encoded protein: CASRKTGTSINYGYTF.

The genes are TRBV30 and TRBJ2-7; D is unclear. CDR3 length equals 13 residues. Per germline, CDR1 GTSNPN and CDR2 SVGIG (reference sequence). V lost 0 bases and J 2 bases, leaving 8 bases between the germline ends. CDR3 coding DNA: TGTGCCTGGAGTGTAAGGAATCCCTACGAGCAGTACTTC. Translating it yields CAWSVRNPYEQYF.

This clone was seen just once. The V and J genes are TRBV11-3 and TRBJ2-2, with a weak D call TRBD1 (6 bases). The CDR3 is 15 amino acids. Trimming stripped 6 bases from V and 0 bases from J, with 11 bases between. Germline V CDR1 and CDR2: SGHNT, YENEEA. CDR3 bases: TGTGCCAGCAGTACGGGACACGCGAACACCGGGGAGCTGTTTTTT. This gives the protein CASSTGHANTGELFF.

The CDR3 region has the DNA TGCGCCAGCAGCTCCACGTTTAACTATGGCTACACCTTC. This translates into CASSSTFNYGYTF. This sequence joins TRBV5-1 and TRBJ1-2; no firm D call. The V end lost 3 bases, the J end lost 1 base, and 7 bases lay between the germline ends. The CDR3 sequence is 13 residues long. Germline lookup yields CDR1 SGHRS and CDR2 YFSETQ.

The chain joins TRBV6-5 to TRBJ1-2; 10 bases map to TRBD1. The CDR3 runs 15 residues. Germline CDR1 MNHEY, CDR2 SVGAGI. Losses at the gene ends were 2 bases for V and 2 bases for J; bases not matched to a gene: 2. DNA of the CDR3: TGTGCCAGCAGTTACCCGGGACAGGGGAACTATGGCTACACCTTC. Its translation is CASSYPGQGNYGYTF.

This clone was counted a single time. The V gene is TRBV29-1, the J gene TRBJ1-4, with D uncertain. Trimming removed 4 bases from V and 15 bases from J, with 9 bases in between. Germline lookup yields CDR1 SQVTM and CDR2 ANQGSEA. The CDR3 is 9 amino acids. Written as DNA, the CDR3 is TGCAGCGTTGGGCCACCCGTGTTTTTT. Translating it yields CSVGPPVFF.

This chain's CDR3 is CATRSGKGSPLHF. CDR3 DNA: TGCGCCACTCGCTCGGGGAAGGGTTCACCCCTCCACTTT. The chain links TRBV5-1 to TRBJ1-6; D unclear. The V gene's germline CDR1 is SGHRS and CDR2 YFSETQ. V gave up 9 bases and J gave up 9 bases, with 16 bases separating them. The CDR3 has 13 residues.

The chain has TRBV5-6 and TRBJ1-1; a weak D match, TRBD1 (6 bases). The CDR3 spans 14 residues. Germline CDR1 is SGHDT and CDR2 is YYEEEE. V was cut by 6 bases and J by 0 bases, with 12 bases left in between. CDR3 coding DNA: TGTGCCAGCACCAAGGACAGCATGAACACTGAAGCTTTCTTT. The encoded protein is CASTKDSMNTEAFF.

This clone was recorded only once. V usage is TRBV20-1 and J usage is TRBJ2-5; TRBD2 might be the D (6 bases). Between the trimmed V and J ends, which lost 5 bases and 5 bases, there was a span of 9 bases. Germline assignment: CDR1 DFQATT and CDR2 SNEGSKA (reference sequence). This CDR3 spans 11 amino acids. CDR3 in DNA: TGCAGTGCTGCGGAGGGGGAGACCCAGTACTTC. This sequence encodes CSAAEGETQYF.

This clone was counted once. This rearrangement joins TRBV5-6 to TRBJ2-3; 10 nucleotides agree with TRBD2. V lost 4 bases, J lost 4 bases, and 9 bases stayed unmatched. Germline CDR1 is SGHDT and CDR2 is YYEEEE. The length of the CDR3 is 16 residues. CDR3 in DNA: TGTGCCAGCAGCACGCCGGGACTAGCGACGGCAGATACGCAGTATTTT. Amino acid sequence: CASSTPGLATADTQYF.